This TCR beta chain is drawn from a study of blood T cell repertoires in COVID-19. The wider study: Samples representing acute and convalescent COVID-19 were sourced from the United States, Italy and Spain. Nucleic acid was either cDNA or gDNA, and it came from T cells, B-cell-depleted T cells, or PBMCs.

Per the original data handling: Estimation of nucleated cell counts relied on the amplification of reference gene primers. Clones were read by immunoSEQ multiplex PCR, and TCRdb kept only the in-frame ones, dropping some. That table gives V, J and clone size, and the DNA gave D and trimming. Of about 240,000 clones in the sample, more than 70% are singletons; the top ten hold more than 9%. This CDR3 has 13 residues. Germline assignment: CDR1 SNHLY and CDR2 FYNNEI. J lost 4 bases, V lost 7 bases, and 5 bases had no gene match. The clonotype comes from an elderly man with acute or convalescent COVID-19. The specimen was peripheral blood. The rearrangement links TRBV2 to TRBJ2-3; 7 bases line up with TRBD1. The CDR3 loop is CASNRGVSDTQYF. As DNA, the CDR3 is TGTGCCAGCAACAGGGGAGTTTCAGATACGCAGTATTTT.